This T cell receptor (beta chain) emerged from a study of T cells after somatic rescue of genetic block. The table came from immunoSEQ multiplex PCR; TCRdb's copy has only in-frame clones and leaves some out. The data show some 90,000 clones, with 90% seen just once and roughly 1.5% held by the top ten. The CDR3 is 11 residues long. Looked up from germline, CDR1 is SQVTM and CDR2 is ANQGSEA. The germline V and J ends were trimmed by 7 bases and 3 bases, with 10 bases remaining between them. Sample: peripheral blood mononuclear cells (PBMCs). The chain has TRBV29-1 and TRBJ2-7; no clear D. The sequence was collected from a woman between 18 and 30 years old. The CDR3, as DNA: TGCAGCGCCGGAGTGGGCTACGAGCAGTACTTC. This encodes CSAGVGYEQYF.